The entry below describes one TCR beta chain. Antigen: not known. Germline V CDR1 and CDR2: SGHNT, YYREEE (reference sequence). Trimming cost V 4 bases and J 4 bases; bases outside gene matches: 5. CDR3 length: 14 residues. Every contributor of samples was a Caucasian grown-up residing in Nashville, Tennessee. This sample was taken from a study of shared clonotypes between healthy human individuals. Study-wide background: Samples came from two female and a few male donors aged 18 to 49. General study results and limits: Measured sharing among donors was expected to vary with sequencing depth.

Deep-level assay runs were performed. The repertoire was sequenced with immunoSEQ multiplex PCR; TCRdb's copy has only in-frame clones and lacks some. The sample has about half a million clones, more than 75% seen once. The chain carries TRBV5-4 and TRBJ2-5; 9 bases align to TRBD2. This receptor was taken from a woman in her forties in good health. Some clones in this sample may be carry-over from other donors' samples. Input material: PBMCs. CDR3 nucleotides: TGTGCCAGCAGCCCGGCGGGGGGGAGAGAGACCCAGTACTTC. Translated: CASSPAGGRETQYF.